The rows below give T cell receptor beta chains drawn from one sample of a study of CD8+ T cells in alopecia areata. TCRdb keeps only in-frame clones here, not all; method: immunoSEQ multiplex PCR. The sample gives roughly 150,000 clones, around 50% of which show up once; approximately 6.6% is in the top ten. Material: CD4+ T cells sorted from blood. The receptors were sampled from a human donor with alopecia areata. CDR3s include the opening cysteine and the closing phenylalanine or tryptophan. The D gene is left open where the match is weak. Only some rows state a clone size, as once, few, many or a class for expanded clones.

V gene: TRBV13
clone size: NA
D gene: NA
J gene: TRBJ2-7
CDR3 protein: CASSLGRYEQYF
CDR3 DNA: TGTGCCAGCAGCTTAGGCCGCTACGAGCAGTACTTC

V gene: TRBV20-1
clone size: few
D gene: NA
J gene: TRBJ1-5
CDR3 protein: CSALGMHF
CDR3 DNA: TGCAGTGCCCTAGGTATGCATTTT

V gene: TRBV28
clone size: NA
D gene: TRBD1
J gene: TRBJ2-7
CDR3 protein: CASSLRQGRIAYEQYF
CDR3 DNA: TGTGCCAGCAGTTTGCGACAGGGGAGAATTGCCTACGAGCAGTACTTC

V gene: TRBV7-3
clone size: NA
D gene: NA
J gene: TRBJ2-1
CDR3 protein: CASRLGANEQFF
CDR3 DNA: TGTGCCAGCAGGTTAGGGGCTAATGAGCAGTTCTTC

V gene: TRBV5-1
clone size: NA
D gene: NA
J gene: TRBJ1-2
CDR3 protein: CASSLHVTVSGYTF
CDR3 DNA: TGCGCCAGCAGCTTACACGTGACGGTATCTGGCTACACCTTC

V gene: TRBV29-1
clone size: few
D gene: NA
J gene: TRBJ2-5
CDR3 protein: CSVEDQGNWRDQETQYF
CDR3 DNA: TGCAGCGTTGAAGACCAGGGGAACTGGCGGGACCAAGAGACCCAGTACTTC

V gene: TRBV6-1
clone size: NA
D gene: NA
J gene: TRBJ2-1
CDR3 protein: CAMGVPHNNEQFF
CDR3 DNA: TGTGCCATGGGGGTTCCCCACAACAATGAGCAGTTCTTC

V gene: TRBV29-1
clone size: few
D gene: NA
J gene: TRBJ2-2
CDR3 protein: CSAAQGANTGELFF
CDR3 DNA: TGCAGCGCAGCACAGGGAGCGAACACCGGGGAGCTGTTTTTT

V gene: TRBV7-9
clone size: few
D gene: TRBD2
J gene: TRBJ2-1
CDR3 protein: CASSLSLSGGGPSDEQFF
CDR3 DNA: TGTGCCAGCAGCTTGTCCCTATCGGGGGGAGGGCCCTCCGATGAGCAGTTCTTC

V gene: TRBV11-2
clone size: NA
D gene: NA
J gene: TRBJ1-4
CDR3 protein: CASSFNANEKLFF
CDR3 DNA: TGTGCCAGCAGCTTTAACGCTAATGAAAAACTGTTTTTT

V gene: TRBV29-1
clone size: few
D gene: NA
J gene: TRBJ1-1
CDR3 protein: CSVAGTYTEAFF
CDR3 DNA: TGCAGCGTTGCCGGGACGTACACTGAAGCTTTCTTT

V gene: TRBV15
clone size: NA
D gene: NA
J gene: TRBJ1-1
CDR3 protein: CATSRPSSGEAFF
CDR3 DNA: TGTGCCACCAGCAGACCATCGAGTGGTGAAGCTTTCTTT

V gene: TRBV29-1
clone size: NA
D gene: NA
J gene: TRBJ2-7
CDR3 protein: CSVVDRTYEQYF
CDR3 DNA: TGCAGCGTTGTAGACAGGACCTACGAGCAGTACTTC

V gene: TRBV7-2
clone size: NA
D gene: TRBD2
J gene: TRBJ2-5
CDR3 protein: CASRPGGVVETQYF
CDR3 DNA: TGTGCCAGCAGACCGGGGGGGGTTGTGGAGACCCAGTACTTC

V gene: TRBV30
clone size: NA
D gene: NA
J gene: TRBJ1-4
CDR3 protein: CAWSKRTNEKLFF
CDR3 DNA: TGTGCCTGGAGTAAGAGAACTAATGAAAAACTGTTTTTT

V gene: TRBV5-1
clone size: NA
D gene: TRBD2
J gene: TRBJ2-1
CDR3 protein: CASTPTSGTNEQFF
CDR3 DNA: TGCGCCAGCACCCCGACTAGCGGGACCAATGAGCAGTTCTTC

V gene: TRBV9
clone size: NA
D gene: NA
J gene: TRBJ2-1
CDR3 protein: CASSVLGGSPLVQFF
CDR3 DNA: TGTGCCAGCAGCGTACTCGGCGGGTCCCCCCTTGTGCAGTTCTTC

V gene: TRBV5-4
clone size: NA
D gene: TRBD2
J gene: TRBJ2-7
CDR3 protein: CASSLAASGSLEQYF
CDR3 DNA: TGTGCCAGCAGCTTGGCGGCTAGCGGGAGTCTCGAGCAGTACTTC

V gene: TRBV29-1
clone size: NA
D gene: NA
J gene: TRBJ1-1
CDR3 protein: CSVAPTRMNTEAFF
CDR3 DNA: TGCAGCGTGGCCCCGACAAGAATGAACACTGAAGCTTTCTTT

V gene: TRBV9
clone size: NA
D gene: NA
J gene: TRBJ2-7
CDR3 protein: CASSPRPLSYEQYF
CDR3 DNA: TGTGCCAGCAGCCCTAGGCCCCTCTCCTACGAGCAGTACTTC

V gene: TRBV10-3
clone size: NA
D gene: NA
J gene: TRBJ2-1
CDR3 protein: CAIRTQEGNEQFF
CDR3 DNA: TGTGCCATCCGGACACAAGAGGGCAATGAGCAGTTCTTC

V gene: TRBV7-3
clone size: few
D gene: TRBD2
J gene: TRBJ2-5
CDR3 protein: CASSFRMTSAETQYF
CDR3 DNA: TGTGCCAGCAGCTTTCGAATGACTAGCGCCGAGACCCAGTACTTC

V gene: TRBV4-1
clone size: few
D gene: TRBD1
J gene: TRBJ2-1
CDR3 protein: CASSWDRGRNEQFF
CDR3 DNA: TGCGCCAGCAGCTGGGACAGGGGCCGCAATGAGCAGTTCTTC

V gene: TRBV7-9
clone size: NA
D gene: NA
J gene: TRBJ1-5
CDR3 protein: CASARQGNQPQHF
CDR3 DNA: TGTGCCAGCGCTAGACAGGGCAATCAGCCCCAGCATTTT

V gene: TRBV29-1
clone size: NA
D gene: NA
J gene: TRBJ2-5
CDR3 protein: CSVARGAEETQYF
CDR3 DNA: TGCAGCGTTGCTCGGGGGGCAGAAGAGACCCAGTACTTC

V gene: TRBV29-1
clone size: few
D gene: NA
J gene: TRBJ2-7
CDR3 protein: CSVGGAREQYF
CDR3 DNA: TGCAGCGTTGGCGGCGCGAGGGAGCAGTACTTC

V gene: TRBV5-6
clone size: NA
D gene: NA
J gene: TRBJ2-6
CDR3 protein: CASSLGGAGANVLTF
CDR3 DNA: TGTGCCAGCAGCTTGGGAGGGGCTGGGGCCAACGTCCTGACTTTC

V gene: TRBV4-1
clone size: few
D gene: NA
J gene: TRBJ2-3
CDR3 protein: CASSQDWGVGTDTQYF
CDR3 DNA: TGCGCCAGCAGCCAAGACTGGGGGGTTGGCACAGATACGCAGTATTTT

V gene: TRBV27
clone size: once
D gene: TRBD1
J gene: TRBJ2-2
CDR3 protein: CASRPTGVNTGELFF
CDR3 DNA: TGTGCCAGCAGGCCGACAGGGGTGAACACCGGGGAGCTGTTTTTT

V gene: TRBV29-1
clone size: NA
D gene: NA
J gene: TRBJ1-3
CDR3 protein: CSVEDIGPTEAGNTIYF
CDR3 DNA: TGCAGCGTTGAAGATATCGGTCCCACAGAGGCTGGAAACACCATATATTTT

V gene: TRBV5-1
clone size: few
D gene: NA
J gene: TRBJ2-5
CDR3 protein: CASNLERAWYQETQYF
CDR3 DNA: TGCGCCAGCAACCTAGAGAGGGCCTGGTACCAAGAGACCCAGTACTTC

V gene: TRBV28
clone size: NA
D gene: TRBD1
J gene: TRBJ2-5
CDR3 protein: CASRAGTGPQETQYF
CDR3 DNA: TGTGCCAGCAGAGCCGGGACAGGCCCGCAAGAGACCCAGTACTTC

V gene: TRBV7-9
clone size: few
D gene: NA
J gene: TRBJ2-7
CDR3 protein: CASSLEVSTIQAYEQYF
CDR3 DNA: TGTGCCAGCAGCTTAGAAGTGAGCACTATCCAAGCCTACGAGCAGTACTTC

V gene: TRBV7-9
clone size: NA
D gene: NA
J gene: TRBJ2-7
CDR3 protein: CASSLGIRGYEQYF
CDR3 DNA: TGTGCCAGCAGCCTTGGGATCAGGGGTTACGAGCAGTACTTC

V gene: TRBV5-1
clone size: NA
D gene: NA
J gene: TRBJ1-2
CDR3 protein: CASSLAVEEGGYTF
CDR3 DNA: TGCGCCAGCAGCTTGGCCGTTGAGGAAGGCGGCTACACCTTC

V gene: TRBV29-1
clone size: few
D gene: NA
J gene: TRBJ2-7
CDR3 protein: CSVGVRDYEQYF
CDR3 DNA: TGCAGCGTTGGGGTAAGGGACTACGAGCAGTACTTC

V gene: TRBV28
clone size: NA
D gene: NA
J gene: TRBJ2-7
CDR3 protein: CASPGARYEQYF
CDR3 DNA: TGTGCCAGCCCGGGGGCCCGATACGAGCAGTACTTC

V gene: TRBV5-1
clone size: NA
D gene: NA
J gene: TRBJ2-3
CDR3 protein: CASSSGTDTQYF
CDR3 DNA: TGCGCCAGCAGCTCCGGGACAGATACGCAGTATTTT